The 21 T cell receptor beta chains below come from one sample, sequenced in a study of T-cell memory formation after mild COVID-19. Each CDR3 protein gets one entry after TCRdb re-called the 5' RACE reads with MiXCR. In the table there are 390,000 or so distinct CDR3 sequences, 16% of which are singletons. Sequencing was done on a sample of PBMCs or a T cell subset sorted from them (not recorded which). These receptors all come from a man between 18 and 29 years old who had mild COVID-19 (a few samples of this study predate the infection). Cell type and time point are not known.

This clonotype was seen a handful of times. The gene calls are TRBV29-1 and TRBJ2-3, with TRBD2 identical over 8 bases. The CDR3 totals 13 residues. Germline trimming cut 4 bases from V and 3 bases from J; bases unmatched to any gene: 3. Germline V gene sequence: CDR1 SQVTM, CDR2 ANQGSEA. This CDR3 is CSVVGRVTDTQYF. The CDR3 bases are TGCAGCGTTGTCGGGAGGGTTACAGATACGCAGTATTTT.

The chain combines TRBV7-9 with TRBJ2-3, with TRBD2 matching 11 bases. Germline V CDR1 and CDR2: SEHNR, FQNEAQ (reference sequence). The V segment lost 6 bases and the J segment 3 bases; nucleotides outside the gene matches: 8. CDR3 size: 16 residues. The DNA of the CDR3 is TGTGCCAGCAGTCCGAATAGCGGGGGGGCGACAGATACGCAGTATTTT. Translation gives CASSPNSGGATDTQYF.

This clonotype was seen a handful of times. The chain is built from TRBV7-9 and TRBJ1-4; 7 bases are a match to TRBD1. Looked up from germline, CDR1 is SEHNR and CDR2 is FQNEAQ (reference sequence). CDR3 length: 17 amino acids. Trimming at V came to 5 bases and at J to 0 bases, leaving 9 bases not matched to a gene. CDR3 nucleotides: TGTGCCAGCAGCCGGGGACAGAATACCGCAACTAATGAAAAACTGTTTTTT. It specifies CASSRGQNTATNEKLFF.

This clonotype was recorded at least ten times. The V call is TRBV7-2, the J call TRBJ2-7; the D gene could be TRBD1 or TRBD2 (6 bases each). V dropped 2 bases and J dropped 0 bases, with 20 bases sitting between them. The germline CDR1 and CDR2 sequences are SGHTA and FQGNSA. The CDR3 extends over 18 amino acids. Here the CDR3 reads CASSLKSFGGRGSYEQYV. In DNA form, the CDR3 reads TGTGCCAGCAGCTTAAAATCGTTCGGGGGCCGGGGCTCCTACGAGCAGTACGTC.

In this sample, this clonotype turned up many times. This chain joins TRBV5-1 and TRBJ1-1; maybe TRBD1 (5 bases). Germline assignment: CDR1 SGHRS and CDR2 YFSETQ. The CDR3 spans 17 residues. Trimming left V 2 bases short and J 4 bases short, with 21 bases between. CDR3 nucleotides: TGCGCCAGCAGCTTTACTGGTGGAACAGGCGGGCGCACTGAAGCTTTCTTT. This encodes CASSFTGGTGGRTEAFF. Together with reference TRBV5-1 and TRBJ1-1, the CDR3 gives the full variable domain: KAGVTQTPRYLIKTRGQQVTLSCSPISGHRSVSWYQQTPGQGLQFLFEYFSETQRNKGNFPGRFSGRQFSNSRSEMNVSTLELGDSALYLCASSFTGGTGGRTEAFFGQGTRLTVV.

This clonotype was recorded at least ten times. The chain recombines TRBV7-3 with TRBJ2-3; TRBD1 or TRBD2 may be the D gene (5 bases each). Deletions cut 5 bases from V and 4 bases from J, with 10 bases between. Germline V lookup: CDR1 SGHTA, CDR2 FQGTGA. This CDR3 has 13 residues. In DNA, the CDR3 is TGTGCCAGCAGCCCCATGGGACCAGATACGCAGTATTTT. Its protein product is CASSPMGPDTQYF.

This clonotype has at least ten counts. The gene calls are TRBV10-3 and TRBJ1-2; D is unresolved. Germline V lookup: CDR1 ENHRY, CDR2 SYGVKD. The germline V and J ends were trimmed by 2 bases and 6 bases, with 16 bases remaining between them. The CDR3 loop spans 15 amino acids. CDR3 in DNA: TGTGCCATCAGTGAGCCGGCCGGGGTGTCGGATGGCTACACCTTC. Translation: CAISEPAGVSDGYTF.

This clonotype has only a few counts. The rearrangement joins TRBV4-2 to TRBJ2-7; D gene unclear. This CDR3 spans 14 amino acids. Deletions cut 1 base from V and 3 bases from J, with 10 bases between. Looked up from germline, CDR1 is LGHNA and CDR2 is YNFKEQ. CDR3 in DNA: TGTGCCAGCAGCCAAGGGGGATCGGTCTACGAGCAGTACTTC. It is translated as CASSQGGSVYEQYF.

The chain has TRBV10-3 and TRBJ2-6; 7 nucleotides agree with TRBD2. The CDR3 runs to 16 residues. Unmatched junction bases numbered 7, after V lost 6 bases and J lost 2 bases. CDR1 is ENHRY and CDR2 is SYGVKD in the germline V gene. CDR3 loop: CAISEKRGAGANVLTF. The CDR3 region has the DNA TGTGCCATCAGCGAAAAGCGGGGAGCTGGGGCCAACGTCCTGACTTTC.

This clonotype has a handful of counts. V usage is TRBV3-1 and J usage is TRBJ2-1, with TRBD2 identical over 14 bases. Germline V gene sequence: CDR1 LGHDT, CDR2 YNNKEL (reference sequence). The CDR3 is 15 residues long. V lost 6 bases and J lost 9; bases outside the gene matches: 7. CDR3 coding DNA: TGTGCCAGCAGACGGACTAGCGGGGGGCAAGGTGAGCAGTTCTTC. It yields the protein CASRRTSGGQGEQFF.

This clonotype occurred a few times. The V call is TRBV5-1, the J call TRBJ2-1, with D unresolved. This CDR3 comprises 14 residues. The V end was cut by 1 base, the J end by 6 bases, with 11 bases between. CDR1 and CDR2 (germline): SGHRS, YFSETQ. Written as DNA, the CDR3 is TGCGCCAGCAGCTTGACTGGAACTTTCAATGAGCAGTTCTTC. Translated: CASSLTGTFNEQFF.

V gene TRBV4-1 combines with J gene TRBJ1-1, with D possibly matching TRBD1 (6 bases). CDR1 and CDR2 from the germline V gene are MGHRA and YSYEKL. The CDR3 extends over 15 amino acids. The V end was cut by 4 bases, the J end by 4 bases, with 16 bases between. The CDR3 loop is CASSPRHVGGTEAFF. The CDR3 DNA reads TGCGCCAGCAGCCCCAGGCACGTAGGGGGCACTGAAGCTTTCTTT.

The chain links TRBV9 to TRBJ2-3; possible D gene TRBD1, 5 bases. CDR1 is SGDLS and CDR2 is YYNGEE in the germline V gene. CDR3 length: 13 residues. V lost 3 bases and J lost 7, with 12 bases in between. CDR3 amino acids: CASSEHAGNTQYF. CDR3 DNA: TGTGCCAGCAGCGAGCACGCAGGGAATACGCAGTATTTT.

The V and J genes are TRBV5-6 and TRBJ2-3; 8 bases map to TRBD2. This CDR3 comprises 15 residues. Germline trimming cut 4 bases from V and 2 bases from J; bases unmatched to any gene: 6. CDR1 SGHDT and CDR2 YYEEEE come from the germline V gene. The CDR3: CASSPRGANTDTQYF. The DNA of the CDR3 is TGTGCCAGCAGCCCGCGGGGGGCCAACACAGATACGCAGTATTTT.

This clonotype was seen only a few times. The V gene is TRBV4-1, the J gene TRBJ2-3, with no clear D. The ends were cut back, 1 base at V and 4 bases at J, with 9 bases in the middle. CDR1 is MGHRA, CDR2 YSYEKL, per germline. This CDR3 comprises 14 residues. CDR3 sequence reads: CASSQVVVPDTQYF. The CDR3 coding sequence is TGCGCCAGCAGCCAAGTGGTCGTCCCAGATACGCAGTATTTT.

This clonotype showed up just a few times. CDR3 region: CAFERVGENEQFF. CDR3 bases: TGTGCCTTCGAGAGGGTGGGGGAGAATGAGCAGTTCTTC. The J gene is TRBJ2-1, the V gene TRBV12-3 or TRBV12-4; D is possibly TRBD1 or TRBD2 (5 bases each). This CDR3 spans 13 amino acids. Trimming took off 11 bases at V and 7 bases at J, with 18 bases between the two ends.

V and J are TRBV6-5 and TRBJ1-1; D is perhaps TRBD1 (6 bases). The germline gives CDR1 MNHEY, CDR2 SVGAGI. V lost 5 bases and J 7 bases, leaving 17 bases between the germline ends. There are 14 residues in the CDR3. CDR3 nucleotides: TGTGCCAGCAGTGGGGGGCCAAGGGGCTTTGAAGCTTTCTTT. Translated: CASSGGPRGFEAFF.

The chain has TRBV6-2 or TRBV6-3 and TRBJ2-5; TRBD2 is a possible D gene (5 bases). The germline CDR1 and CDR2 sequences are MNHEY and SVGEGT. V was shortened by 2 bases and J by 5 bases, with 12 bases between the two germline ends. The CDR3 length is 14 residues. CDR3 residues: CASSYGLLGETQYF. The CDR3 DNA reads TGTGCCAGCAGTTACGGACTCCTTGGCGAGACCCAGTACTTC.

This clonotype showed up many times. This chain connects TRBV5-1 to TRBJ2-7; no clear D. V lost 0 bases, J lost 2 bases, and 6 bases lay in between. The germline gives CDR1 SGHRS, CDR2 YFSETQ. The CDR3 extends over 13 amino acids. CDR3 residues: CASSLDEAYEQYF. The CDR3, as DNA: TGCGCCAGCAGCTTGGACGAAGCCTACGAGCAGTACTTC.

This clonotype was seen many times. The chain is built from TRBV7-6 and TRBJ2-5; D unclear. V was cut by 1 base and J by 6 bases, with 9 bases left in between. CDR3 length: 13 amino acids. Germline values: CDR1 SGHVS, CDR2 FNYEAQ. The CDR3 is CASSLELLQTQYF. The CDR3 DNA reads TGTGCCAGCAGCTTAGAACTGCTTCAGACCCAGTACTTC.

This clonotype was recorded a few times. The V and J genes are TRBV7-9 and TRBJ2-3; 7 bases agree with TRBD2. CDR1 and CDR2 (germline): SEHNR, FQNEAQ (reference sequence). V lost 1 base and J lost 1; bases outside the gene matches: 5. This CDR3 comprises 16 residues. This chain's CDR3 is CASSLGGLAGTDTQYF. CDR3 nucleotides: TGTGCCAGCAGCTTAGGTGGGCTAGCGGGCACAGATACGCAGTATTTT.